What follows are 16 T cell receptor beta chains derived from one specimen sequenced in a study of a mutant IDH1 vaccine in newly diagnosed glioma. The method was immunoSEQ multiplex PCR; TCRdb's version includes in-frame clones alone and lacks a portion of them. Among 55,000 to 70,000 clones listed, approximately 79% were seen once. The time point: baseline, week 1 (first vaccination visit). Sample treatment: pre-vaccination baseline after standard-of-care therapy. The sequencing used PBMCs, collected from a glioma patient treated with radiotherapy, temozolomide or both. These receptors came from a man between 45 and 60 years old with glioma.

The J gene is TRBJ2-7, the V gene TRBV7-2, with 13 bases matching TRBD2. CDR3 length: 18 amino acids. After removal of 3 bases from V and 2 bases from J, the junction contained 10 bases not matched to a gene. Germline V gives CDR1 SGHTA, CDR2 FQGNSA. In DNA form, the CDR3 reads TGTGCCAGCAGCTTCCCGACTAGCGGGGGGCCTCAACCCTACGAGCAGTACTTC. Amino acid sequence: CASSFPTSGGPQPYEQYF.

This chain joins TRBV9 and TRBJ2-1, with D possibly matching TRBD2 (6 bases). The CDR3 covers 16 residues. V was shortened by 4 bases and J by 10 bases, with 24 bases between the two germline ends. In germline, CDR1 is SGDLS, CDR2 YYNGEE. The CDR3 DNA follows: TGTGCCAGCAGCACCCGCGAGGGACTGTTAGAATACGAGCAGTTCTTC. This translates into CASSTREGLLEYEQFF.

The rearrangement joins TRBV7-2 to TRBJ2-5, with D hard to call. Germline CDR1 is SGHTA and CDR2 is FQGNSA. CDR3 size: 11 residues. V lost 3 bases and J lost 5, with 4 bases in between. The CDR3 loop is CASSFRETQYF. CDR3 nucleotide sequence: TGTGCCAGCAGCTTCAGGGAGACCCAGTACTTC.

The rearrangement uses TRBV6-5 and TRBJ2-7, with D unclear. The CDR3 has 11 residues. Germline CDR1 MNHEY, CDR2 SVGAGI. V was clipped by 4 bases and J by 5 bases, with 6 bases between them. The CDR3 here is CASSWADEQYF. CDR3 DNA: TGTGCCAGCAGTTGGGCAGACGAGCAGTACTTC.

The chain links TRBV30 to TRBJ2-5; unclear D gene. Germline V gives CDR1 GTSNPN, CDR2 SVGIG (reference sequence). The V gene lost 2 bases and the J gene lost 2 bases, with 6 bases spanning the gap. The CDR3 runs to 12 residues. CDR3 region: CAWSRGQETQYF. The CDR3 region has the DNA TGTGCCTGGAGTCGCGGACAAGAGACCCAGTACTTC.

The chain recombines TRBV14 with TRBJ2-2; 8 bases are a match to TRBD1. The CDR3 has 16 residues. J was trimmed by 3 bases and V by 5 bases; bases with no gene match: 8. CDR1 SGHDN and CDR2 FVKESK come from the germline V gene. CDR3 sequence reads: CASSTPGQGYTGELFF. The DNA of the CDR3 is TGTGCCAGCAGCACCCCCGGACAGGGTTACACCGGGGAGCTGTTTTTT. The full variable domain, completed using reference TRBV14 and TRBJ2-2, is EAGVTQFPSHSVIEKGQTVTLRCDPISGHDNLYWYRRVMGKEIKFLLHFVKESKQDESGMPNNRFLAERTGGTYSTLKVQPAELEDSGVYFCASSTPGQGYTGELFFGEGSRLTVL.

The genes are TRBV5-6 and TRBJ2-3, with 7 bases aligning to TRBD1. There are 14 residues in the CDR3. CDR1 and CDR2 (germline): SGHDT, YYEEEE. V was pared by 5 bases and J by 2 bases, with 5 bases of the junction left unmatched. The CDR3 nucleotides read TGTGCCAGCAGTCAGCAGGGGGACACAGATACGCAGTATTTT. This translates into CASSQQGDTDTQYF.

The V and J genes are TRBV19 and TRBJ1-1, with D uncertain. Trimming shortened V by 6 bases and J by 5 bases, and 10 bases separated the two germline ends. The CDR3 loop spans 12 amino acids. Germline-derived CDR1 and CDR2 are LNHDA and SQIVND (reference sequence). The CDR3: CASSDFRTEAFF. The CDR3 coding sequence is TGTGCCAGTAGCGATTTCCGGACTGAAGCTTTCTTT.

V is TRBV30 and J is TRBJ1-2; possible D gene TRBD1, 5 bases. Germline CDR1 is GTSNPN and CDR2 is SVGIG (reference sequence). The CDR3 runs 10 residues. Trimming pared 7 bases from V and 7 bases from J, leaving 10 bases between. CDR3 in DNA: TGTGCCTCACAGGAGGCTGGCTACACCTTC. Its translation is CASQEAGYTF.

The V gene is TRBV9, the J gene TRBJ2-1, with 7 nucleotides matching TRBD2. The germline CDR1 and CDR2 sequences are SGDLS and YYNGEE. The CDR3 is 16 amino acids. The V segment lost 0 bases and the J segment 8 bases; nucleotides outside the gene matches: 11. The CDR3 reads CASSVGGSGSADEQFF. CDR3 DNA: TGTGCCAGCAGCGTAGGGGGTAGCGGGTCGGCAGATGAGCAGTTCTTC.

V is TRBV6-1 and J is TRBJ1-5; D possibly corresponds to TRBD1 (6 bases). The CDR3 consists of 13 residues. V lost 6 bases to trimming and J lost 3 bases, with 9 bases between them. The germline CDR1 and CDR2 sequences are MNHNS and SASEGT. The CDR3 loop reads CASRTGDNQPQHF. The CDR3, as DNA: TGTGCCAGCAGGACAGGCGACAATCAGCCCCAGCATTTT.

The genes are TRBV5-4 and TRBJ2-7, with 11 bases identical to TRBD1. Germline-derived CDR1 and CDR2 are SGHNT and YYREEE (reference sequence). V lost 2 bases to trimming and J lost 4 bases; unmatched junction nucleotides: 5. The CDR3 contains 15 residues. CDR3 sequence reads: CASSLGQGASYEQYF. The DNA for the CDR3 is TGTGCCAGCAGCTTAGGACAGGGGGCCTCATACGAGCAGTACTTC.

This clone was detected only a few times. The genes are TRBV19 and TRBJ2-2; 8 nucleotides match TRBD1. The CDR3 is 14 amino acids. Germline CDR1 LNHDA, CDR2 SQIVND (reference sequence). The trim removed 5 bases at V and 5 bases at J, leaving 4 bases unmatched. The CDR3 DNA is TGTGCCAGTAGTTCCCAGGGGGCGACCGGGGAGCTGTTTTTT. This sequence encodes CASSSQGATGELFF. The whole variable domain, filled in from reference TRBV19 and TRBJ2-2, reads DGGITQSPKYLFRKEGQNVTLSCEQNLNHDAMYWYRQDPGQGLRLIYYSQIVNDFQKGDIAEGYSVSREKKESFPLTVTSAQKNPTAFYLCASSSQGATGELFFGEGSRLTVL.

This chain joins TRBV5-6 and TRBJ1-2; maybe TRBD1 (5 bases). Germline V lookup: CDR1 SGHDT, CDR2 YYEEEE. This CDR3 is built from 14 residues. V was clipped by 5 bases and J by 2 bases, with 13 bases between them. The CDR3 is CASRSGTYNYGYTF. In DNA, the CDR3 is TGTGCCAGCAGATCTGGGACGTACAACTATGGCTACACCTTC. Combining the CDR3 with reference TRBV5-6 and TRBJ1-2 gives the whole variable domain DAGVTQSPTHLIKTRGQQVTLRCSPKSGHDTVSWYQQALGQGPQFIFQYYEEEERQRGNFPDRFSGHQFPNYSSELNVNALLLGDSALYLCASRSGTYNYGYTFGSGTRLTVV.

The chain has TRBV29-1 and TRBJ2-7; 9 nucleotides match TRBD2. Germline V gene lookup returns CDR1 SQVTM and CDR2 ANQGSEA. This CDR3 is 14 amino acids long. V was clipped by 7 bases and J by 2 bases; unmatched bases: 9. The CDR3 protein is CSAREGQLAYEQYF. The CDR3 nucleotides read TGCAGCGCGCGGGAGGGACAGCTTGCCTACGAGCAGTACTTC.

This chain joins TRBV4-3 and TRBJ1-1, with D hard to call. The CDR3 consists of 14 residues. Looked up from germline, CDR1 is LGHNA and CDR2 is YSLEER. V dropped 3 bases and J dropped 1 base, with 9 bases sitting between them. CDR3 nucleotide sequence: TGCGCCAGCAGCCAGGGGATCGCGAACACTGAAGCTTTCTTT. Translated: CASSQGIANTEAFF.